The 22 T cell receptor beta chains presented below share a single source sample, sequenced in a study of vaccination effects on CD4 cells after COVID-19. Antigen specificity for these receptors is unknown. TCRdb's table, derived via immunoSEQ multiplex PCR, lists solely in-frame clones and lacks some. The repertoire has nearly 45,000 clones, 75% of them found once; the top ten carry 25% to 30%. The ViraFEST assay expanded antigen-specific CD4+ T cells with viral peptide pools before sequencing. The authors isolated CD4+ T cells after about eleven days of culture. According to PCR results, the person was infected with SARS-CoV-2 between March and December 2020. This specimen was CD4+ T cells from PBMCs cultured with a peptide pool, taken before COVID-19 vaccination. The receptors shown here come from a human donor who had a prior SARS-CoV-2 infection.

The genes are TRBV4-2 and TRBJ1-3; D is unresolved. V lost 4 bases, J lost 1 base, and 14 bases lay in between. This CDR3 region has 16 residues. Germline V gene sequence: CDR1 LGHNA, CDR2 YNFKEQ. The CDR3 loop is CASSPAILASGNTIYF. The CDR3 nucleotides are TGTGCCAGCAGCCCCGCGATTTTAGCGTCTGGAAACACCATATATTTT.

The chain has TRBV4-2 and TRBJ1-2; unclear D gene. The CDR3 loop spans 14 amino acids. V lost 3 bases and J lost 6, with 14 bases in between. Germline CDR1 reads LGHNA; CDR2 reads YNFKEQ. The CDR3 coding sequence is TGTGCCAGCAGCCACCTTGGCGAAACCAATGGCTACACCTTC. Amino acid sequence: CASSHLGETNGYTF.

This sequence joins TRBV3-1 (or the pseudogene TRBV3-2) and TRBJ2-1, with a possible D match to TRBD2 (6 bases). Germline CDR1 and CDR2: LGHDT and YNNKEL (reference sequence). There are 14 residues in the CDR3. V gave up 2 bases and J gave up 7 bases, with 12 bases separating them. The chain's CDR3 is CASSQHGGGNEQFF. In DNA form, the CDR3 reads TGTGCCAGCAGCCAACACGGGGGTGGGAATGAGCAGTTCTTC.

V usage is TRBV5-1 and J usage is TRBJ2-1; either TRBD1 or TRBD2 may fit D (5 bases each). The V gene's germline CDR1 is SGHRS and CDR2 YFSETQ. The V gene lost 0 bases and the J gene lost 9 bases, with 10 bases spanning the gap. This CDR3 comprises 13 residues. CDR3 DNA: TGCGCCAGCAGCTTGGAGGGTGGGGGTGAGCAGTTCTTC. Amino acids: CASSLEGGGEQFF.

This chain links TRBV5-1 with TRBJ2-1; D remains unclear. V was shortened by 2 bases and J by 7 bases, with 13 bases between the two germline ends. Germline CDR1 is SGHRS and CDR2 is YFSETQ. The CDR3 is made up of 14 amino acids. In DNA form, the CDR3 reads TGCGCCAGCAGCTTTTTTGGGGAAGGGAATGAGCAGTTCTTC. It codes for CASSFFGEGNEQFF.

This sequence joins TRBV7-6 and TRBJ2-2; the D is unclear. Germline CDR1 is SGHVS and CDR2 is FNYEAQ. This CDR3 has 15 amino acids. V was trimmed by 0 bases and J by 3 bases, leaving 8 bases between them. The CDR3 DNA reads TGTGCCAGCAGCTTAGCAGTGCCCCACACCGGGGAGCTGTTTTTT. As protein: CASSLAVPHTGELFF.

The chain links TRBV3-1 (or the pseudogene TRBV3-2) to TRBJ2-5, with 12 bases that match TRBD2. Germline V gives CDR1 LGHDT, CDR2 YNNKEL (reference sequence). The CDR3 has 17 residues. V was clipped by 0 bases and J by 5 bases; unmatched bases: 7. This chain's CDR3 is CASSQEGLAGGRETQYF. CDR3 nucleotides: TGTGCCAGCAGCCAAGAGGGGCTAGCGGGGGGGCGGGAGACCCAGTACTTC.

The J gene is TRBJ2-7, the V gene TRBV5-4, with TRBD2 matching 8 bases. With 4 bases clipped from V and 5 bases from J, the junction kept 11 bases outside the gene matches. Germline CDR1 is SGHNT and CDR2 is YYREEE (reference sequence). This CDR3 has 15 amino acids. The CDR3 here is CASSVAGTRHDEQYF. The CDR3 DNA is TGTGCCAGCAGCGTAGCCGGGACTAGGCACGACGAGCAGTACTTC.

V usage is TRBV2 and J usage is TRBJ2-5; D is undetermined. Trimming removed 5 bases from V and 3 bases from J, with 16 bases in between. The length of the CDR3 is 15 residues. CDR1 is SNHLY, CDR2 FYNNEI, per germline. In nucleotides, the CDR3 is TGTGCCAGCAGTCCCACACAGAGTAAGGAAGAGACCCAGTACTTC. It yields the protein CASSPTQSKEETQYF. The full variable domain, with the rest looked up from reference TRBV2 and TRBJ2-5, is EPEVTQTPSHQVTQMGQEVILRCVPISNHLYFYWYRQILGQKVEFLVSFYNNEISEKSEIFDDQFSVERPDGSNFTLKIRSTKLEDSAMYFCASSPTQSKEETQYFGPGTRLLVL.

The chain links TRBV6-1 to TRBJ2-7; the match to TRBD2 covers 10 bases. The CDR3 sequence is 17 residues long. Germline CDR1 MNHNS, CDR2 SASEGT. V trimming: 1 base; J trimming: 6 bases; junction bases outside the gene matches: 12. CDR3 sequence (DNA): TGTGCCAGCAGTGAAGTAATGGTGGGACTAGCGATAACCGAGCAGTACTTC. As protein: CASSEVMVGLAITEQYF.

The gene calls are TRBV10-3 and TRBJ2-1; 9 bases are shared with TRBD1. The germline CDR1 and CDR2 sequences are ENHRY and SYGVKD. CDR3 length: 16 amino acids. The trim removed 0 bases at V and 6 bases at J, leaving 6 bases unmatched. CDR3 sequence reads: CAISESRWGQGNEQFF. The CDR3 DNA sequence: TGTGCCATCAGTGAGTCACGTTGGGGACAGGGCAATGAGCAGTTCTTC.

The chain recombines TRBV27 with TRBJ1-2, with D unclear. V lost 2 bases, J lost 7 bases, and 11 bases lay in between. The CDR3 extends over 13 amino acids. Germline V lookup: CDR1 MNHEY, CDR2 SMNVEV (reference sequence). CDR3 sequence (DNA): TGTGCCAGCAGTTTAGAGGGTTACGGTGGCTACACCTTC. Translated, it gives CASSLEGYGGYTF.

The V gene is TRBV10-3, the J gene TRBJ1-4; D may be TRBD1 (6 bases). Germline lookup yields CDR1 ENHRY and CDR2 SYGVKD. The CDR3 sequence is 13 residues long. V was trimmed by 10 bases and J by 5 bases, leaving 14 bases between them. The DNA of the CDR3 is TGTGCCACTCACCGGGACATCAATGAAAAACTGTTTTTT. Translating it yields CATHRDINEKLFF.

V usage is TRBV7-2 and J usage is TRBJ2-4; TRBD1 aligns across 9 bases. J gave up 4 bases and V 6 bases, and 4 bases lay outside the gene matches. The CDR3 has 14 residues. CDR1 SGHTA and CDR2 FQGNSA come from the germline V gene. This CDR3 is CASRRTGAKNIQYF. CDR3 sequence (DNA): TGTGCCAGCAGGAGGACAGGGGCTAAAAACATTCAGTACTTC.

The CDR3 reads CASSHKMIATRPLSDNEQFF. The CDR3 coding sequence is TGTGCCAGCTCCCACAAAATGATCGCGACTAGACCCCTCTCAGACAATGAGCAGTTCTTC. The V gene is TRBV18, the J gene TRBJ2-1, with D possibly TRBD2 on 6 matching bases. This CDR3 is built from 20 residues. Germline V gene sequence: CDR1 KGHSH, CDR2 LQKENI. Trimming took 6 bases from V and 5 from J, leaving 32 bases between them.

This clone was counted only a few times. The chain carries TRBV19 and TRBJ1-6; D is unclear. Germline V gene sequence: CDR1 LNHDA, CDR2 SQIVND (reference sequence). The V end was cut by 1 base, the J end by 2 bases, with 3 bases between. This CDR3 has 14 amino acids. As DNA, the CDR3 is TGTGCCAGTAGTATAGGCCCCTATAATTCACCCCTCCACTTT. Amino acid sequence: CASSIGPYNSPLHF.

The CDR3 DNA is TGTGCCAGCAGCCAAGTCCCTGAGACCCAGTACTTC. It is translated as CASSQVPETQYF. The chain employs TRBV3-1 (or the pseudogene TRBV3-2) and TRBJ2-5; D remains ambiguous. The CDR3 loop spans 12 amino acids. V lost 1 base to trimming and J lost 5 bases, with 5 bases between them. Germline V gene sequence: CDR1 LGHDT, CDR2 YNNKEL (reference sequence).

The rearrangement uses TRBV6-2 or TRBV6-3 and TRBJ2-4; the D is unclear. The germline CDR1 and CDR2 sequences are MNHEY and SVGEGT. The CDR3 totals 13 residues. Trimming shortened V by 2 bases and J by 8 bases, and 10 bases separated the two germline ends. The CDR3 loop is CASSYGLVDIQYF. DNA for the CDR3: TGTGCCAGCAGTTACGGTCTTGTGGACATTCAGTACTTC.

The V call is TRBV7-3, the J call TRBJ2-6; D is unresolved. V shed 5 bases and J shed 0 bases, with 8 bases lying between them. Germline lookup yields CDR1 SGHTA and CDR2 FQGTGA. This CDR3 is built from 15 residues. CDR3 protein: CASSPTNSGANVLTF. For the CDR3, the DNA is TGTGCCAGCAGCCCAACAAACTCTGGGGCCAACGTCCTGACTTTC.

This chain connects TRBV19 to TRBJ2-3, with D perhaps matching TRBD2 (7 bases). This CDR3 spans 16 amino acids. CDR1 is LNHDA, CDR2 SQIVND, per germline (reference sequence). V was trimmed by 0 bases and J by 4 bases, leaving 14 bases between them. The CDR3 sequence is CASSIDRAGAPDTQYF. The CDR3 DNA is TGTGCCAGTAGTATAGATCGTGCGGGGGCACCAGATACGCAGTATTTT.

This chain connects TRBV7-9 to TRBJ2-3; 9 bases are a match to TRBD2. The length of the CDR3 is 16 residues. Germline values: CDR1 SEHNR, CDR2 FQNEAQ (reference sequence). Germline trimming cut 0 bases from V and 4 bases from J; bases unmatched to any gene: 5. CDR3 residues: CASSLAGGGAPDTQYF. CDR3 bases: TGTGCCAGCAGCTTAGCAGGCGGGGGGGCCCCAGATACGCAGTATTTT.

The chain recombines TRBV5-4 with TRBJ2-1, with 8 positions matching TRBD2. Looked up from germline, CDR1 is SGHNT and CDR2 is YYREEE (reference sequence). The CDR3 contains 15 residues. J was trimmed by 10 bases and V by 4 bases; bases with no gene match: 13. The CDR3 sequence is CASSRRGLVAGEQFF. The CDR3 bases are TGTGCCAGCAGCCGGCGGGGACTAGTAGCTGGAGAGCAGTTCTTC.